The rows below give T cell receptor beta chains drawn from one sample of a study of control samples from healthy donors and cancer patients. Sequencing was performed with immunoSEQ multiplex PCR; in TCRdb, only in-frame clones are kept and a portion is missing. The sample has tens of thousands of clones, around 87% seen once. The sequencing input was blood. These receptors originate from a man between 50 and 59 years old in good health. Each CDR3 is given with its conserved first and last residue. D genes are given only for firm matches. Not every row has a clone size; where given, it reads once, few, many or a size class.

j_call v_call d_call clone_size cdr3_nt cdr3_aa
TRBJ2-2 TRBV7-7 NA NA TGTGCTAGCAGCCCAACGGTTTCCACCGGGGAGCTGTTTTTT CASSPTVSTGELFF
TRBJ2-3 TRBV6-4 NA once TGTGCCAGCAGCCTGAATGAAGTAGATACGCAGTATTTT CASSLNEVDTQYF
TRBJ2-2 TRBV15 TRBD2 NA TGTGCCACCAGCAGGTCCTGGGGGGGATACACCGGGGAGCTGTTTTTT CATSRSWGGYTGELFF
TRBJ1-6 TRBV7-3 NA NA TGTGCCAGCAGCTTAATAGGCAATTCACCCCTCCACTTT CASSLIGNSPLHF
TRBJ2-7 TRBV12-2 NA many TGTGCAAGTCGCTTAGATACAGGGCCTGAGGGGCAGTACTTC CASRLDTGPEGQYF
TRBJ1-4 TRBV19 TRBD1 NA TGTGCCAGTAAGAGGGACAGGGACCCTCCTAATGAAAAACTGTTTTTT CASKRDRDPPNEKLFF
TRBJ2-1 TRBV12-5 NA NA TGTGCTAGTGGTCACTTCCGGCCGCCGAATGAGCAGTTCTTC CASGHFRPPNEQFF
TRBJ2-7 TRBV29-1 TRBD1 once TGCAGCGTTGCTAGACAGGGGGCCCACGAGCAGTACTTC CSVARQGAHEQYF
TRBJ1-2 TRBV5-1 NA NA TGCGCCAGCAGCTTGGACGCGGATGGCTACACCTTC CASSLDADGYTF
TRBJ2-3 TRBV7-9 NA NA TGTGCCAGCAGCGCACCGGGACTTACCTTGATGGATACGCAGTATTTT CASSAPGLTLMDTQYF
TRBJ1-1 TRBV12-3/TRBV12-4 NA NA TGTGCCAGCAGCGGGATGCTGGGGACTGAAGCTTTCTTT CASSGMLGTEAFF
TRBJ1-2 TRBV21-1 NA NA TGTGCCAGCAGCAAATTTGGGAAGGGATTGGATGGCTACACCTTC CASSKFGKGLDGYTF
TRBJ1-4 TRBV7-2 NA NA TGTGCCAGCAGCTTAGTAGATTCAACTAATGAAAAACTGTTTTTT CASSLVDSTNEKLFF
TRBJ2-5 TRBV14 TRBD2 NA TGTGCCAGCAGCTTAAACTTTGGACTAGCGGAGACCCAGTACTTC CASSLNFGLAETQYF
TRBJ2-5 TRBV13 TRBD2 NA TGTGCCAGCAGCCCGAGGACTAGCGGAAAAGAGACCCAGTACTTC CASSPRTSGKETQYF
TRBJ2-3 TRBV30 TRBD1 NA TGTGCCTGGAGTGTAACAGGGGCACCAGATACGCAGTATTTT CAWSVTGAPDTQYF
TRBJ2-3 TRBV19 NA NA TGTGCCAGTAGTCAGGCAGGGGCACTACGGACAGATACGCAGTATTTT CASSQAGALRTDTQYF
TRBJ1-2 TRBV5-4 NA NA TGTGCCAGCAGCTCCGGACATAACTATGGCTACACCTTC CASSSGHNYGYTF
TRBJ1-1 TRBV7-3 NA NA TGTGCCAGCAGCTTAGGGCCCGGGGACACTGAAGCTTTCTTT CASSLGPGDTEAFF
TRBJ1-1 TRBV7-2 NA NA TGTGCCAGCAGCTACCAACCAGGGATGACCACTGAAGCTTTCTTT CASSYQPGMTTEAFF
TRBJ2-1 TRBV24-1 TRBD1 NA TGTGCCACCAGTGATTTGAAGGGGGCTCAATACAATGAGCAGTTCTTC CATSDLKGAQYNEQFF
TRBJ1-2 TRBV19 TRBD1 NA TGTGCCAGTAGTAAGGGACAGGGCAATGGCTACACCTTC CASSKGQGNGYTF
TRBJ1-4 TRBV10-2 TRBD1 NA TGCGCCAGCATGACAGGGGACCCAACTAATGAAAAACTGTTTTTT CASMTGDPTNEKLFF
TRBJ1-1 TRBV7-8 TRBD1 NA TGTGCCAGCAGCCTAGGAGGACAGGGGTTCGTAGGAGCTTTCTTT CASSLGGQGFVGAFF
TRBJ1-3 TRBV5-1 NA NA TGCGCCAGCAGCGCCGACAGTGGAAACACCATATATTTT CASSADSGNTIYF
TRBJ2-5 TRBV15 NA NA TGTGCCACCAGCAGAGGTTTCGAGACCCAGTACTTC CATSRGFETQYF